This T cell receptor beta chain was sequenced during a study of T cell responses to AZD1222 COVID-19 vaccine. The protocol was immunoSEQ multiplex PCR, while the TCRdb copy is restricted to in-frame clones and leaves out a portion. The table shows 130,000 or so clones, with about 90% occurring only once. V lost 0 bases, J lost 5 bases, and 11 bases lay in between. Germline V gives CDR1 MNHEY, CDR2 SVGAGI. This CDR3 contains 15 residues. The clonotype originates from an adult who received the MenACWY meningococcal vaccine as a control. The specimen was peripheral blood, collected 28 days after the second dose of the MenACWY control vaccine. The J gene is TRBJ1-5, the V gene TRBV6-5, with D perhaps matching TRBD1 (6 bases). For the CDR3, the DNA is TGTGCCAGCAGTTACTCGGGGACAACGGATCAGCCCCAGCATTTT. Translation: CASSYSGTTDQPQHF.